One sample yielded the 28 T cell receptor beta chains listed below, sequenced in a study of CXCR3-negative and CXCR3-positive naive CD8 T cells. The libraries of TRB cDNA were prepared using 5' RACE with UMI labels. TCRdb re-called the 5' RACE reads and gives one entry per CDR3 protein, without DNA. This sample carries approximately 83,000 distinct CDR3 sequences, with 1.5% to 2% going to the ten biggest clones. Sequencing was performed on naive CXCR3- CD8+ T cells from blood. Indicated subset: CD45RO-CCR7+CD27+CD95- naive CD8+ T cells lacking CXCR3 (TNR3-). These receptors were obtained from a human donor in good health. Some clones in this sample may be carry-over from other donors' samples.

The chain carries TRBV29-1 and TRBJ1-1; TCRdb picks TRBD1, but there is no DNA to check that call. The CDR3 has 11 residues. The germline gives CDR1 SQVTM, CDR2 ANQGSEA. The CDR3 loop is CSVGGGTEAFF.

V gene TRBV4-3 combines with J gene TRBJ2-3. The CDR3 runs 14 residues. Germline V lookup: CDR1 LGHNA, CDR2 YSLEER. CDR3 in amino acids: CASSQGAITDTQYF.

The J gene is TRBJ2-1, the V gene TRBV2; the D call from TCRdb, TRBD1, cannot be confirmed without DNA. This CDR3 region has 14 residues. Looked up from germline, CDR1 is SNHLY and CDR2 is FYNNEI. This CDR3 reads CASTWDRGYNEQFF.

This chain uses TRBV11-2 with TRBJ1-5; the D call from TCRdb, TRBD1, cannot be confirmed without DNA. The CDR3 sequence is 14 residues long. Per germline, CDR1 SGHAT and CDR2 FQNNGV. The CDR3 here is CASSLEDRAQPQHF. Together with reference TRBV11-2 and TRBJ1-5, the CDR3 gives the full variable domain: EAGVAQSPRYKIIEKRQSVAFWCNPISGHATLYWYQQILGQGPKLLIQFQNNGVVDDSQLPKDRFSAERLKGVDSTLKIQPAKLEDSAVYLCASSLEDRAQPQHFGDGTRLSIL.

The rearrangement joins TRBV20-1 to TRBJ2-7; TCRdb proposes TRBD2, but this gene call is untestable without DNA. Germline-derived CDR1 and CDR2 are DFQATT and SNEGSKA (reference sequence). The CDR3 consists of 15 residues. CDR3 loop: CSATRTSGRLYEQYF.

The chain links TRBV25-1 to TRBJ2-1. The germline V gene has CDR1 MGHDK and CDR2 SYGVNS. This CDR3 contains 12 residues. CDR3 sequence reads: CASSEGNNEQFF.

The gene calls are TRBV11-2 and TRBJ2-1; TCRdb gives TRBD1 as the D gene, but with no DNA this cannot be confirmed. The CDR3 runs to 18 residues. CDR1 and CDR2 from the germline V gene are SGHAT and FQNNGV. CDR3 region: CASSLDWQGHLFDNEQFF.

CDR3 sequence reads: CASSSWDEKLFF. V and J are TRBV11-2 and TRBJ1-4. From germline, CDR1 is SGHAT and CDR2 FQNNGV. This CDR3 contains 12 residues.

The chain combines TRBV4-1 with TRBJ2-2. CDR1 and CDR2 from the germline V gene are MGHRA and YSYEKL. This CDR3 contains 14 residues. The CDR3 protein is CASSQGPNTGELFF.

This chain uses TRBV29-1 with TRBJ2-1; TCRdb lists TRBD2, though no DNA is available to test this call. The CDR3 consists of 13 residues. Per germline, CDR1 SQVTM and CDR2 ANQGSEA. The CDR3 protein is CSVAAKRVDEQFF.

The rearrangement uses TRBV7-2 and TRBJ2-2; TCRdb designates TRBD1, a call that cannot be tested without DNA. The CDR3 consists of 18 residues. The germline gives CDR1 SGHTA, CDR2 FQGNSA. CDR3 loop: CASSLLGTGFLETGELFF.

The rearrangement joins TRBV4-1 to TRBJ2-7; TCRdb returns TRBD2, unconfirmable since there is no DNA. Germline loops: CDR1 MGHRA, CDR2 YSYEKL. The CDR3 is made up of 15 amino acids. CDR3 region: CASSQVAVSSYEQYF.

The V and J genes are TRBV5-6 and TRBJ2-1; the D gene TCRdb calls, TRBD1, cannot be checked with no DNA. Germline CDR1 reads SGHDT; CDR2 reads YYEEEE. This CDR3 spans 15 amino acids. This CDR3 is CASSLRDRVYNEQFF.

The rearrangement uses TRBV28 and TRBJ2-2; TCRdb gives TRBD2 as the D gene, but with no DNA this cannot be confirmed. The CDR3 sequence is 15 residues long. Germline V gene lookup returns CDR1 MDHEN and CDR2 SYDVKM. CDR3 sequence reads: CASSFPTSGFGELFF.

This rearrangement joins TRBV29-1 to TRBJ2-3; absent DNA, TCRdb's TRBD1 call cannot be checked. Germline V gene sequence: CDR1 SQVTM, CDR2 ANQGSEA. This CDR3 is 12 amino acids long. The CDR3 sequence is CSARTFSDTQYF.

The chain employs TRBV14 and TRBJ2-3; the TCRdb call, TRBD2, lacks DNA for checking. The CDR3 has 16 amino acids. Germline CDR1 reads SGHDN; CDR2 reads FVKESK. The CDR3 region is CASSQAHLAGVDTQYF.

The V gene is TRBV6-1, the J gene TRBJ2-1; TCRdb selects TRBD2, and the lack of DNA leaves this call unchecked. This CDR3 spans 15 amino acids. The germline gives CDR1 MNHNS, CDR2 SASEGT. This chain's CDR3 is CASSLAGGLDNEQFF.

This chain uses TRBV6-5 with TRBJ2-5; no DNA is available, so the TRBD1 call from TCRdb remains unchecked. Germline V lookup: CDR1 MNHEY, CDR2 SVGAGI. The CDR3 has 16 residues. The CDR3: CASSYGSGGMGETQYF.

The chain combines TRBV20-1 with TRBJ2-1; lacking DNA, the TRBD1 call made by TCRdb goes unchecked. CDR1 DFQATT and CDR2 SNEGSKA come from the germline V gene (reference sequence). This CDR3 region has 13 residues. Here the CDR3 reads CSARVLGGDEQFF.

The chain carries TRBV5-6 and TRBJ2-1; TCRdb designates TRBD2, a call that cannot be tested without DNA. The CDR3 covers 15 residues. The germline V gene has CDR1 SGHDT and CDR2 YYEEEE. The CDR3 here is CASSLRTSAKGEQFF.

The V and J genes are TRBV28 and TRBJ2-3; TCRdb returns TRBD1, unconfirmable since there is no DNA. This CDR3 has 16 residues. Germline lookup yields CDR1 MDHEN and CDR2 SYDVKM. The CDR3: CASQSPYGQGGDTQYF.

V gene TRBV12-3 or TRBV12-4 combines with J gene TRBJ2-3. CDR3 length: 15 amino acids. The CDR3 sequence: CASSLRASTADTQYF.

V and J are TRBV29-1 and TRBJ2-5. This CDR3 comprises 13 residues. CDR1 SQVTM and CDR2 ANQGSEA come from the germline V gene. The CDR3 sequence is CSVEDMYQETQYF. The whole variable domain, filled in from reference TRBV29-1 and TRBJ2-5, reads SAVISQKPSRDICQRGTSLTIQCQVDSQVTMMFWYRQQPGQSLTLIATANQGSEATYESGFVIDKFPISRPNLTFSTLTVSNMSPEDSSIYLCSVEDMYQETQYFGPGTRLLVL.

The chain is built from TRBV28 and TRBJ2-2; TCRdb selects TRBD2, and the lack of DNA leaves this call unchecked. The CDR3 sequence is 14 residues long. Germline values: CDR1 MDHEN, CDR2 SYDVKM. The CDR3 is CASSSAGGAGELFF.

J is TRBJ2-7 and V is TRBV13. The CDR3 is made up of 14 amino acids. Germline V gene lookup returns CDR1 PRHDT and CDR2 FYEKMQ (reference sequence). The CDR3 loop is CASSLRSSGVEQYF.

The chain links TRBV28 to TRBJ2-7; TCRdb gives TRBD2 as the D gene, but with no DNA this cannot be confirmed. The CDR3 loop spans 18 amino acids. From germline, CDR1 is MDHEN and CDR2 SYDVKM. CDR3 sequence: CASSSTGTSGYRSYEQNF.

The rearrangement links TRBV21-1 to TRBJ2-7. TRBV21-1 is termed a pseudogene. CDR3 length: 14 amino acids. The CDR3 sequence: CASSKGTEIYEQYF.

The chain employs TRBV12-3 or TRBV12-4 and TRBJ2-3; TCRdb designates TRBD1, a call that cannot be tested without DNA. The CDR3 loop spans 17 amino acids. CDR3 amino acids: CASIPYQGGTGTDTQYF.